One sample yielded the 27 T cell receptor beta chains listed below, sequenced in a study of CXCR3-negative and CXCR3-positive naive CD8 T cells. Whole-study results and caveats: Higher TRB CDR3 hydrophobicity marked CXCR3-positive naive cells relative to CXCR3-negative naive cells.

The study made its TRB cDNA libraries by 5' RACE, adding UMI labels. TCRdb re-called the 5' RACE reads and shows each CDR3 protein once, DNA omitted. This table lists just under 90,000 distinct CDR3 sequences. These receptors are not linked to any known antigen. The source material was naive CXCR3+ CD8+ T cells from blood. Described subset: CD45RO-CCR7+CD27+CD95- naive CD8+ T cells expressing CXCR3 (TNR3+). The receptors were gathered from a human donor in good health. Some clones in this sample may be carry-over from other donors' samples.

The chain joins TRBV28 to TRBJ2-7. Looked up from germline, CDR1 is MDHEN and CDR2 is SYDVKM. This CDR3 region has 11 residues. The chain's CDR3 is CASSFVQEQYF.

This chain uses TRBV19 with TRBJ2-7. This CDR3 contains 15 residues. Germline CDR1 reads LNHDA; CDR2 reads SQIVND (reference sequence). CDR3 loop: CASSIAGRPSYEQYF.

The chain combines TRBV28 with TRBJ2-7; the D gene TCRdb calls, TRBD1, cannot be checked with no DNA. From germline, CDR1 is MDHEN and CDR2 SYDVKM. This CDR3 has 14 amino acids. CDR3 region: CASSDRVILREQYF.

The rearrangement joins TRBV5-1 to TRBJ2-7. The CDR3 totals 12 residues. From germline, CDR1 is SGHRS and CDR2 YFSETQ. This chain's CDR3 is CASSLGDYEQYF.

This chain uses TRBV14 with TRBJ2-7; the TCRdb D gene call, TRBD1, has no DNA to confirm it. The length of the CDR3 is 15 residues. Germline V CDR1 and CDR2: SGHDN, FVKESK. CDR3 sequence: CASSLSQGKAYEQYF.

The CDR3 here is CASSIGQGNTEAFF. The genes are TRBV5-1 and TRBJ1-1; TCRdb gives TRBD1 as the D gene, but with no DNA this cannot be confirmed. The CDR3 totals 14 residues. CDR1 is SGHRS, CDR2 YFSETQ, per germline.

The rearrangement uses TRBV7-3 and TRBJ2-1; TCRdb indicates TRBD2, and absent DNA this call remains unverified. In germline, CDR1 is SGHTA, CDR2 FQGTGA. The CDR3 has 16 amino acids. This CDR3 reads CASSLAGAGGPNEQFF.

The V gene is TRBV28, the J gene TRBJ1-2. The CDR3 is 15 residues long. Germline V gene data show CDR1 as MDHEN and CDR2 as SYDVKM. CDR3 amino acids: CASSRPRALADGYTF.

V is TRBV29-1 and J is TRBJ2-1. The CDR3 has 14 amino acids. Germline V gene sequence: CDR1 SQVTM, CDR2 ANQGSEA. CDR3 loop: CSVEDQAEYNEQFF.

V is TRBV21-1 and J is TRBJ2-6; the TCRdb D gene call, TRBD1, has no DNA to confirm it. TRBV21-1 constitutes a pseudogene. CDR3 length: 18 amino acids. The CDR3 spells CASSFPTGTRSGANVLTF.

The V call is TRBV25-1, the J call TRBJ2-7. This CDR3 contains 11 residues. In germline, CDR1 is MGHDK, CDR2 SYGVNS. CDR3 protein: CASGDAYEQYF.

The CDR3 loop reads CASSKAGRGNQPQHF. The V gene is TRBV21-1, the J gene TRBJ1-5; the TCRdb call, TRBD1, lacks DNA for checking. TRBV21-1 is a recognized pseudogene. This CDR3 has 15 residues.

The chain combines TRBV6-4 with TRBJ2-1. The germline V gene encodes CDR1 MRHNA and CDR2 SNTAGT. This CDR3 has 14 residues. Here the CDR3 reads CASSDGSSYNEQFF.

V is TRBV29-1 and J is TRBJ2-2. This CDR3 contains 12 residues. Germline V gives CDR1 SQVTM, CDR2 ANQGSEA. The CDR3 is CSVDYGSGELFF.

The chain's CDR3 is CASSPGVSSYNEQFF. The chain links TRBV5-5 to TRBJ2-1; the D call of TRBD1 rests on TCRdb alone, since no DNA is present to check it. Germline V gene sequence: CDR1 SGHKS, CDR2 YYEKEE (reference sequence). CDR3 size: 15 residues.

The rearrangement joins TRBV2 to TRBJ2-6. The CDR3 runs to 15 residues. In germline, CDR1 is SNHLY, CDR2 FYNNEI. CDR3 sequence reads: CASREEVSGANVLTF.

The chain combines TRBV28 with TRBJ2-1; the D call from TCRdb, TRBD2, cannot be confirmed without DNA. This CDR3 is built from 13 residues. From germline, CDR1 is MDHEN and CDR2 SYDVKM. This chain's CDR3 is CASRPGSYNEQFF.

V gene TRBV4-1 combines with J gene TRBJ2-7. The CDR3 spans 15 residues. Germline CDR1 and CDR2: MGHRA and YSYEKL. The CDR3 spells CASSQNDRRSYEQYF.

V usage is TRBV7-9 and J usage is TRBJ1-1; TCRdb designates TRBD1, a call that cannot be tested without DNA. The germline gives CDR1 SEHNR, CDR2 FQNEAQ (reference sequence). The CDR3 consists of 14 residues. The CDR3 loop reads CASSAGTGGSEAFF.

This chain connects TRBV23-1 to TRBJ2-2. TRBV23-1 qualifies as an ORF whose function is uncertain. This CDR3 comprises 12 residues. The CDR3 sequence: CASSQPTGELFF.

The rearrangement joins TRBV7-6 to TRBJ1-1. From germline, CDR1 is SGHVS and CDR2 FNYEAQ. This CDR3 contains 15 residues. This CDR3 reads CASSSLAESNTEAFF.

The V call is TRBV11-2, the J call TRBJ2-7; TCRdb selects TRBD1, and the lack of DNA leaves this call unchecked. The CDR3 runs 15 residues. Germline V lookup: CDR1 SGHAT, CDR2 FQNNGV. The CDR3 reads CASSLGGTSFYEQYF. Complete variable domain (other parts from reference TRBV11-2 and TRBJ2-7): EAGVAQSPRYKIIEKRQSVAFWCNPISGHATLYWYQQILGQGPKLLIQFQNNGVVDDSQLPKDRFSAERLKGVDSTLKIQPAKLEDSAVYLCASSLGGTSFYEQYFGPGTRLTVT.

The chain employs TRBV29-1 and TRBJ2-1; the TCRdb D gene call, TRBD1, has no DNA to confirm it. The CDR3 is 12 residues long. Germline-derived CDR1 and CDR2 are SQVTM and ANQGSEA. CDR3 in amino acids: CSVESGGNEQFF.

The chain couples TRBV15 to TRBJ2-4. The germline gives CDR1 LNHNV, CDR2 YYDKDF (reference sequence). The CDR3 extends over 15 amino acids. CDR3 loop: CATSRDVTAKNIQYF.

The genes are TRBV5-1 and TRBJ2-5; TCRdb names TRBD2, which stays unverified in the absence of DNA. The germline CDR1 and CDR2 sequences are SGHRS and YFSETQ. There are 16 residues in the CDR3. This CDR3 is CASSAERGPPQETQYF.

This chain connects TRBV5-1 to TRBJ2-7; TCRdb's D gene call, TRBD1, goes unchecked for lack of DNA. Per germline, CDR1 SGHRS and CDR2 YFSETQ. The length of the CDR3 is 12 residues. The CDR3 here is CASTGQGYEQYF. Filled out from reference TRBV5-1 and TRBJ2-7, the complete variable domain reads KAGVTQTPRYLIKTRGQQVTLSCSPISGHRSVSWYQQTPGQGLQFLFEYFSETQRNKGNFPGRFSGRQFSNSRSEMNVSTLELGDSALYLCASTGQGYEQYFGPGTRLTVT.

This chain joins TRBV4-1 and TRBJ2-7; TCRdb's D call, TRBD1, is unchecked because there is no DNA. Germline CDR1 reads MGHRA; CDR2 reads YSYEKL. The CDR3 has 14 residues. Here the CDR3 reads CASSQESQVYEQYF.